A single sample is the source of the 19 T cell receptor beta chains below, sequenced in a study of vaccination and CD4 T cells after COVID-19. Time point of the sample: late sampling 161 to 241 days after vaccination in three convalescent patients. Treatment in this sample: approximately 9-day PBMC culture with coronavirus spike peptide pools or control peptides (ViraFEST assay). No antigen has been assigned to these receptors. Researchers used the Oncomine TCR Beta short-read assay to sequence DNA from cultured CD4+ T cells. Using its own MiXCR run on the PCR reads, TCRdb lists one record per CDR3 protein. The sample shows 15,000 to 20,000 distinct CDR3 sequences, approximately 50% of them seen only once. The material sequenced was CD4+ T cells from blood, cultured in vitro, taken about 7 months after SARS-CoV-2 vaccination. These receptors all come from a human donor who had recovered from COVID-19.

V and J are TRBV11-3 and TRBJ2-7; TRBD1 aligns across 7 bases. The CDR3 covers 13 residues. V lost 5 bases, J lost 7 bases, and 8 bases stayed unmatched. In germline, CDR1 is SGHNT, CDR2 YENEEA. This chain's CDR3 is CASSPGQSGEQYF. CDR3 nucleotide sequence: TGTGCCAGCAGCCCGGGACAGTCAGGGGAGCAGTACTTC.

The rearrangement uses TRBV7-3 and TRBJ2-7; 7 bases fit TRBD1. CDR1 SGHTA and CDR2 FQGTGA come from the germline V gene. The J segment lost 6 bases and the V segment lost 0 bases, leaving 5 bases of the junction unmatched. CDR3 length equals 14 residues. The CDR3 region has the DNA TGTGCCAGCAGCTTAACACCAAACAGGGGCGAGCAGTACTTC. Encoded protein: CASSLTPNRGEQYF.

The chain carries TRBV29-1 and TRBJ2-1; 8 bases align to TRBD1. V lost 6 bases, J lost 0 bases, and 7 bases stayed unmatched. The length of the CDR3 is 15 residues. In germline, CDR1 is SQVTM, CDR2 ANQGSEA. The CDR3 loop reads CSVLGTGSSYNEQFF. In DNA form, the CDR3 reads TGCAGCGTGTTAGGGACAGGTAGCTCCTACAATGAGCAGTTCTTC.

The chain couples TRBV12-5 to TRBJ1-5; 7 positions match TRBD1. The CDR3 has 15 residues. J lost 11 bases, V lost 6 bases, and 16 bases had no gene match. Germline V gene sequence: CDR1 LGHNT, CDR2 FRNRAP. CDR3 sequence: CASGMEGAVKAAQHF. As DNA, the CDR3 is TGTGCTAGTGGCATGGAGGGGGCAGTAAAGGCGGCCCAGCATTTT. Full variable domain (rest looked up from reference TRBV12-5 and TRBJ1-5): DARVTQTPRHKVTEMGQEVTMRCQPILGHNTVFWYRQTMMQGLELLAYFRNRAPLDDSGMPKDRFSAEMPDATLATLKIQPSEPRDSAVYFCASGMEGAVKAAQHFGDGTRLSIL.

The chain combines TRBV6-1 with TRBJ1-5; D perhaps matches TRBD1 (6 bases). Trimming shortened V by 5 bases and J by 6 bases, and 23 bases separated the two germline ends. Germline lookup yields CDR1 MNHNS and CDR2 SASEGT. The CDR3 runs 17 residues. The CDR3, as DNA: TGTGCCAGCAGTACCCGCGACACTACAGGGTCTGGTCAGCCCCAGCATTTT. This sequence encodes CASSTRDTTGSGQPQHF.

The chain links TRBV10-3 to TRBJ2-1, with D hard to call. V was cut by 3 bases and J by 11 bases, with 11 bases left in between. The CDR3 length is 12 residues. Germline CDR1 and CDR2: ENHRY and SYGVKD. The CDR3 region has the DNA TGTGCCATCAGTGAATCCCCTCCTAAGCAGTTCTTC. Residues: CAISESPPKQFF.

The V and J genes are TRBV20-1 and TRBJ1-2; D is ambiguous. Germline assignment: CDR1 DFQATT and CDR2 SNEGSKA (reference sequence). The CDR3 spans 17 residues. V was clipped by 3 bases and J by 0 bases, with 20 bases between them. CDR3 region: CSASGGELFYTNYGYTF. The CDR3 DNA reads TGCAGTGCTAGTGGTGGGGAACTATTTTACACTAACTATGGCTACACCTTC.

This clonotype turned up a few times. As DNA, the CDR3 is TGCAGTGCTAGAGATCACCGGGGTGGTGGCACTGAAGCTTTCTTT. Amino acid sequence: CSARDHRGGGTEAFF. The chain joins TRBV20-1 to TRBJ1-1; D is uncertain. The CDR3 is 15 residues long. CDR1 and CDR2 (germline): DFQATT, SNEGSKA (reference sequence). Trimming took off 0 bases at V and 4 bases at J, with 15 bases between the two ends.

There are a few counts of this clonotype. The chain couples TRBV20-1 to TRBJ1-2; D is ambiguous. The CDR3 has 13 amino acids. Germline V gene lookup returns CDR1 DFQATT and CDR2 SNEGSKA (reference sequence). Trimming shortened V by 0 bases and J by 4 bases, and 9 bases separated the two germline ends. CDR3 sequence reads: CSARDSEGYGYTF. The DNA of the CDR3 is TGCAGTGCTAGAGACTCGGAAGGCTATGGCTACACCTTC.

The table lists this clonotype with a few counts. This chain links TRBV6-1 with TRBJ1-5, with D hard to call. The CDR3 consists of 14 residues. Per germline, CDR1 MNHNS and CDR2 SASEGT. The V gene lost 6 bases and the J gene lost 3 bases, with 12 bases spanning the gap. CDR3 protein: CASRAQSTNQPQHF. The CDR3 DNA sequence: TGTGCCAGCAGGGCCCAGAGTACCAATCAGCCCCAGCATTTT.

The chain is built from TRBV5-6 and TRBJ1-2; D possibly corresponds to TRBD1 (5 bases). This CDR3 has 14 residues. With 2 bases removed from V and 3 bases from J, the gap between germline ends came to 11 bases. Germline assignment: CDR1 SGHDT and CDR2 YYEEEE. Written as DNA, the CDR3 is TGTGCCAGCAGCTTTGGGGGGTTCGACTATGGCTACACCTTC. This sequence encodes CASSFGGFDYGYTF. The full variable domain, in which reference TRBV5-6 and TRBJ1-2 provide the parts outside the CDR3, is DAGVTQSPTHLIKTRGQQVTLRCSPKSGHDTVSWYQQALGQGPQFIFQYYEEEERQRGNFPDRFSGHQFPNYSSELNVNALLLGDSALYLCASSFGGFDYGYTFGSGTRLTVV.

The chain combines TRBV2 with TRBJ2-4, with no clear D. Germline CDR1 and CDR2: SNHLY and FYNNEI. The CDR3 extends over 11 amino acids. With 6 bases removed from V and 8 bases from J, the gap between germline ends came to 8 bases. Here the CDR3 reads CASSLAHIQYF. In nucleotides, the CDR3 is TGTGCCAGCAGCCTGGCCCACATTCAGTACTTC.

With regard to this clonotype: One end of the junction is discordant with germline, which a read error may explain. This chain links TRBV7-2 with TRBJ1-1; 9 nucleotides align to TRBD1. From germline, CDR1 is SGHTA and CDR2 FQGNSA. The CDR3 sequence is 13 residues long. CDR3 nucleotide sequence: TGTGCCAGCAGCTTAGAGGACAGGGGTGAAGCTTCCTTT. It yields the protein CASSLEDRGEASF.

This chain joins TRBV2 and TRBJ2-5; unclear D gene. Germline V gene lookup returns CDR1 SNHLY and CDR2 FYNNEI. This CDR3 is built from 11 residues. Trimming removed 2 bases at V and 5 bases at J, with 3 bases between. The CDR3 is CASSERETQYF. Here the CDR3 DNA reads TGTGCCAGCAGTGAACGGGAGACCCAGTACTTC.

This clonotype occurred a few times. The CDR3 region is CASSLGLAGGQETQYF. In nucleotides, the CDR3 is TGTGCCAGCAGCTTAGGGCTAGCGGGAGGCCAAGAGACCCAGTACTTC. This chain joins TRBV7-8 and TRBJ2-5; 11 nucleotides line up with TRBD2. CDR1 is SGHVS and CDR2 is FQNEAQ in the germline V gene. The J segment lost 1 base and the V segment lost 1 base, leaving 2 bases of the junction unmatched. The length of the CDR3 is 16 residues.

The CDR3 DNA follows: TGTGCCAGCAGTTACACACACCGGGGATATGGCTACACCTTC. Encoded protein: CASSYTHRGYGYTF. The chain recombines TRBV6-5 with TRBJ1-2; D gene uncertain. Germline V lookup: CDR1 MNHEY, CDR2 SVGAGI. The CDR3 is 14 residues long. Trimming left V 2 bases short and J 5 bases short, with 12 bases between.

The CDR3 DNA follows: TGTGCCAGCAGCTACCGTAGTGGGCGCGACTATGGCTACACCTTC. Translated, it gives CASSYRSGRDYGYTF. The gene calls are TRBV7-2 and TRBJ1-2, with D uncertain. Trimming removed 4 bases at V and 3 bases at J, with 15 bases between. The CDR3 is 15 amino acids. Germline V gives CDR1 SGHTA, CDR2 FQGNSA. Full variable domain (remainder filled in from reference TRBV7-2 and TRBJ1-2): GAGVSQSPSNKVTEKGKDVELRCDPISGHTALYWYRQSLGQGLEFLIYFQGNSAPDKSGLPSDRFSAERTGGSVSTLTIQRTQQEDSAVYLCASSYRSGRDYGYTFGSGTRLTVV.

The chain has TRBV19 and TRBJ1-2, with 7 bases lining up with TRBD1. The junction had 8 bases not matched to a gene; V was cut back by 2 bases and J by 5 bases. There are 15 residues in the CDR3. Germline assignment: CDR1 LNHDA and CDR2 SQIVND (reference sequence). Here the CDR3 reads CASSIRDSIRYGYTF. The CDR3 coding sequence is TGTGCCAGTAGTATAAGGGACAGCATTAGATATGGCTACACCTTC.

This clonotype was counted between two and nine times. The genes are TRBV7-2 and TRBJ1-2, with D possibly TRBD1 on 6 matching bases. Trimming shortened V by 1 base and J by 8 bases, and 20 bases separated the two germline ends. Germline assignment: CDR1 SGHTA and CDR2 FQGNSA. The CDR3 spans 16 residues. The CDR3 sequence: CASSLEGTTWTDGYTF. The DNA for the CDR3 is TGTGCCAGCAGCTTAGAGGGTACTACTTGGACAGACGGCTACACCTTC. Full variable domain (remainder filled in from reference TRBV7-2 and TRBJ1-2): GAGVSQSPSNKVTEKGKDVELRCDPISGHTALYWYRQSLGQGLEFLIYFQGNSAPDKSGLPSDRFSAERTGGSVSTLTIQRTQQEDSAVYLCASSLEGTTWTDGYTFGSGTRLTVV.